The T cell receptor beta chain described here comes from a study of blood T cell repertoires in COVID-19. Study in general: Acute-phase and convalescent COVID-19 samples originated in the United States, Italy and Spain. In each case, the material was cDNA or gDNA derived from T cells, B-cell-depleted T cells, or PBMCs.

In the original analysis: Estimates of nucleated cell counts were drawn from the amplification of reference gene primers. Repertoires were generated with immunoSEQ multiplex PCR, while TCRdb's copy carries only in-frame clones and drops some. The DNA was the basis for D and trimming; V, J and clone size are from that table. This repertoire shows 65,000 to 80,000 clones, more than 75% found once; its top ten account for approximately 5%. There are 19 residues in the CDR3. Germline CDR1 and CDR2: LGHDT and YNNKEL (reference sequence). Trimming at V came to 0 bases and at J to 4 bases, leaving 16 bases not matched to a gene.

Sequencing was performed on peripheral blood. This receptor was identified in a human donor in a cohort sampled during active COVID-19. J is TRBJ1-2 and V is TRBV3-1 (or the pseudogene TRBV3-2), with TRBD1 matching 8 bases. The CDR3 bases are TGTGCCAGCAGCCAAGATTGGCCTGTTCGCCGTGGACAGGGCTATGGCTACACCTTC. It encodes CASSQDWPVRRGQGYGYTF.